This passage covers 3 T cell receptor beta chains from one sample sequenced in a study of blood T cell repertoires in COVID-19. Sequenced by immunoSEQ multiplex PCR; TCRdb stores in-frame clones only, minus some. The top ten hold more than 0.95% of the sample, which has around 290,000 clones, approximately 90% seen once. Input material: PBMCs or T cells enriched from blood (not recorded which). The receptor source for this set is a young woman who had recovered from COVID-19.

The chain links TRBV7-9 to TRBJ2-7, with 8 bases identical to TRBD2. The germline CDR1 and CDR2 sequences are SEHNR and FQNEAQ (reference sequence). The V and J ends lost 0 bases and 4 bases, in that order; junction bases with no gene match: 5. CDR3 size: 15 residues. CDR3 bases: TGTGCCAGCAGCTTAGCCCGCGGGAGGTCATACGAGCAGTACTTC. Translating it yields CASSLARGRSYEQYF.

The CDR3 sequence is CASSVLAVTGELFF. The CDR3 DNA is TGTGCCAGCAGTGTGCTAGCGGTGACCGGGGAGCTGTTTTTT. The chain is built from TRBV2 and TRBJ2-2; TRBD2 agrees at 7 bases. The J segment lost 5 bases and the V segment lost 4 bases, leaving 4 bases of the junction unmatched. This CDR3 region has 14 residues. Germline V gene data show CDR1 as SNHLY and CDR2 as FYNNEI. Complete variable domain (other parts from reference TRBV2 and TRBJ2-2): EPEVTQTPSHQVTQMGQEVILRCVPISNHLYFYWYRQILGQKVEFLVSFYNNEISEKSEIFDDQFSVERPDGSNFTLKIRSTKLEDSAMYFCASSVLAVTGELFFGEGSRLTVL.

The V call is TRBV19, the J call TRBJ2-7; 8 nucleotides agree with TRBD1. The CDR3 loop spans 15 amino acids. Germline lookup yields CDR1 LNHDA and CDR2 SQIVND (reference sequence). Germline trimming cut 3 bases from V and 6 bases from J; bases unmatched to any gene: 10. The CDR3 DNA sequence: TGTGCCAGTAGTATGAGCAGGACAGGGATACGCGAGCAGTACTTC. Protein sequence: CASSMSRTGIREQYF.